This TCR beta chain was captured by sequencing in a study of T cell responses to AZD1222 COVID-19 vaccine. Points on this clone: Its antigen is not identified.

Trimming removed 1 base from V and 6 bases from J, with 7 bases in between. This CDR3 contains 14 residues. Germline V gene lookup returns CDR1 SGHVS and CDR2 FQNEAQ. Study results and limitations: A rise in Spike-specific TCR breadth and depth followed two AZD1222 doses. Donors in the cohort were predominantly white British and more often female, and clonal diversity was possibly underestimated. Only five to seven individuals given AZD1222 were seropositive at baseline. The study found vaccine-associated CD4 TCRs spanning spike, dominant at 160-218 and 743-854.

Sequenced by immunoSEQ multiplex PCR; TCRdb stores in-frame clones only, minus some. Among around 150,000 clones listed, about 90% were seen once. The source is an adult who received the MenACWY meningococcal vaccine as a control. Here the sequenced sample was peripheral blood, taken 28 days after the second dose of the MenACWY control vaccine. The rearrangement uses TRBV7-8 and TRBJ1-6, with unresolved D. Here the CDR3 reads CASSLEQPNSPLHF. The CDR3 region has the DNA TGTGCCAGCAGCTTAGAACAGCCTAATTCACCCCTCCACTTT.